This T cell receptor beta chain was recorded in a study of T-cell memory formation after mild COVID-19. Overall study context: TCR clusters were mostly confined to one donor each. Regarding the study as a whole: Contracting clones, day 15 to 85, had balanced CD4/CD8, and later expanders favored CD4+. There was no confirmation that second-wave clones peaking on day 37 were SARS-CoV-2 specific.

A note on this clonotype: As yet, its antigen is unknown.

A single record per CDR3 protein comes from TCRdb applying MiXCR to the 5' RACE reads. The sample has over 500,000 distinct CDR3 sequences; 17% are singletons. This CDR3 comprises 16 residues. Germline lookup yields CDR1 SGDLS and CDR2 YYNGEE. Germline trimming cut 1 base from V and 3 bases from J; bases unmatched to any gene: 5. This TCR was sampled from an adult woman who had mild COVID-19 (a few samples of this study predate the infection). Cell type and time point are not known. V and J are TRBV9 and TRBJ2-3, with 10 bases matching TRBD1. The sequenced material came from PBMCs or a T cell subset sorted from them (not recorded which). CDR3 protein: CASSVQTGGETDTQYF. CDR3 sequence (DNA): TGTGCCAGCAGCGTACAGACAGGGGGCGAAACAGATACGCAGTATTTT.